This T cell receptor beta chain was documented in a study of shared clonotypes between healthy human individuals. Points from the study as a whole: Around 5% was the fraction of naive CD4 clonotypes found shared across a handful of donors. What rarefaction showed was incomplete sorted-subset sequencing despite large depth.

The ends were cut back, 1 base at V and 3 bases at J, with 13 bases in the middle. Germline CDR1 is SGHVS and CDR2 is FQNEAQ. CDR3 size: 16 residues. The method was immunoSEQ multiplex PCR; TCRdb's version includes in-frame clones alone and lacks a portion of them. Of around 980,000 clones in the sample, about four fifths were seen once. Comment on this clone: What it binds is unknown.

Sequenced sample: memory CD4+ T cells from PBMCs. Subset reported: CD45RA-negative fraction. This receptor was taken from a man younger than 30 in good health. Some clones in this sample may be carry-over from other donors' samples. V and J are TRBV7-8 and TRBJ1-5, with D possibly matching TRBD1 (6 bases). In nucleotides, the CDR3 is TGTGCCAGCAGCTTAGGGCCGGGGGCGGTCAATCAGCCCCAGCATTTT. Residues: CASSLGPGAVNQPQHF.